This T cell receptor (beta chain) comes out of a study of T cells after yellow fever vaccination (dated by TCRdb to the late 2010s). Some background on the complete study: The SMART-Seq v4 Ultra Low Input RNA kit was used to prepare libraries from fractions with low cell numbers. To follow T-cell clones before and after primary and booster YFV17D yellow fever vaccination, bulk TCR alpha and beta repertoires were sequenced over time. The cohort comprised two healthy male donors, one aged 18 to 30 and one aged 30 to 40 years. Blood samples were taken at several timepoints before and after primary and secondary immunization, and bulk PBMC replicates and cell subsets were isolated.

This clonotype has at least ten counts. The sample holds no much larger clone one base away, and base qualities are not on file. Overall study outcomes, separate from this receptor: Only a couple of donors were included in the study, so the extent to which the findings can be generalized is limited. Computational filtering was needed because FACS-sorted repertoires could contain abundant contaminating clonotypes from the bulk population. The secondary T-cell response was weaker than the primary response but faster, peaking on day 5 instead of day 15. A small fraction of clonotypes appeared in both the CD4 and CD8 compartments, likely as a result of convergent recombination. Most clones expanded after primary vaccination were re-detected after the booster (approximately 96% of CD4 and more than 70% of CD8), suggesting broad memory maintenance.

The CDR1 and CDR2 encoded by the germline V gene are SGHAT and FQNNGV. The CDR3 runs 14 residues from the cysteine to the phenylalanine. Only the CDR3 region is kept as DNA, spanning 42 bases read in frame from base 1. The V end loses 2 bases and the J end loses 6 bases, and a stretch of 10 bases separates them. TCR cDNA was synthesized by 5'RACE template switching, which introduced a universal primer site and unique molecular identifiers. Priming for cDNA synthesis came from both the TCR alpha and TCR beta constant segments. Library amplification used two PCR steps, and the second PCR step added sample barcodes and sequencing adapters. Sequencing of libraries was done on Illumina HiSeq 2500 (2x100 bp) or NovaSeq (2x150 bp). Per the authors' processing: MIGEC was used to demultiplex reads and collapse the reads into UMI consensus sequences, and MiXCR was used for V(D)J alignment. Using edgeR on replicate PBMC samples, clonotypes were called vaccine-responding if FDR was below 0.01 and the log2 fold change was above 5 up to day 15. CD4 or CD8 identity was assigned to each bulk clonotype according to whether the clonotype was present at higher abundance in the sequenced CD4 repertoire or the sequenced CD8 repertoire. Clonotypes enriched at least 10-fold in dextramer-positive versus dextramer-negative fractions were classed as NS4B-specific, and CD4-biased clonotypes were left out. TCRdb reprocessing: public reads trimmed at Q25 with fastp, clones called with MiXCR, in-frame beta chains kept. A single entry per CDR3 protein holds the most common genes and DNA from its merged rows. TCRdb's processing, not the authors' own work, is the source of the V and J calls. For this sample the table gives 96,000 or so distinct CDR3 sequences, of which 8% to 10% were detected only once. Approximately 16% of the sample goes to the ten largest clones.

The treatment or condition label on this specimen signifies: live attenuated yellow fever vaccine strain. A standard Ficoll-Paque protocol was used to isolate PBMCs from peripheral blood. Epitope-specific CD8 T cells were sorted using a dextramer loaded with the yellow fever NS4B epitope peptide, with anti-CD3 and anti-CD8 staining. RNA was extracted with TriZol from bulk PBMCs, CD4 and CD8 fractions, and dextramer-positive and dextramer-negative fractions. The sample was CD8+ T cells not binding an NS4B(214-222) dextramer, sorted from PBMCs, taken approximately 15 days after the first yellow fever vaccination. The label giving this sample's cell subset or site can be read as: NS4B epitope dextramer-negative CD8 T cells. This TCR was recovered from a man younger than 30 who received the YFV17D yellow fever vaccine. The chain links TRBV11-2 with TRBJ2-2; TRBD2 could be the D gene, as 5 bases match. In nucleotide form, the sequence is TGTGCCAGCAGCTTACGGGGTTTCGCCGGGGAGCTGTTTTTT. Its translation reads: CASSLRGFAGELFF.